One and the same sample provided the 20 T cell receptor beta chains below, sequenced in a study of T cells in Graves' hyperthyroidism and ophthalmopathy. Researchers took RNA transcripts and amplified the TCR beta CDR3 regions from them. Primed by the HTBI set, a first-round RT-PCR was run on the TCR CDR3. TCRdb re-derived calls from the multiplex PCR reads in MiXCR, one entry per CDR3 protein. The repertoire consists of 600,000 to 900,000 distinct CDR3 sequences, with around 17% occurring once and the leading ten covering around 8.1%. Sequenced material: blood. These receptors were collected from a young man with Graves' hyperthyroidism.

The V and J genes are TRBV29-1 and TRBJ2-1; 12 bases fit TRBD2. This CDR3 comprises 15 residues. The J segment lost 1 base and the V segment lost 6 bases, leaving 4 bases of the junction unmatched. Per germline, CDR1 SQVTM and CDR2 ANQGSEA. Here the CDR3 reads CSVPTSGRSYNEQFF. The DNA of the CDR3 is TGCAGCGTCCCAACTAGCGGGAGGTCCTACAATGAGCAGTTCTTC.

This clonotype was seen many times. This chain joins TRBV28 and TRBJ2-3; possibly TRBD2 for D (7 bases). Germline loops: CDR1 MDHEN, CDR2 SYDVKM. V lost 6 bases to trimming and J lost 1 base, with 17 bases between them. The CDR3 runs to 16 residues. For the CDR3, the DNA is TGTGCCAGCAGCTCCCCCGGGGGGCGGGGCACAGATACGCAGTATTTT. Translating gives CASSSPGGRGTDTQYF.

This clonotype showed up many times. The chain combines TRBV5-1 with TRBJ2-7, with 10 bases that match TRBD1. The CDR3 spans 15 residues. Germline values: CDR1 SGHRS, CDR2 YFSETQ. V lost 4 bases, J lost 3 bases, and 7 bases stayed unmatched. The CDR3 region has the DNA TGCGCCAGCAGCATTCGACAGGGGGCAAGCTACGAGCAGTACTTC. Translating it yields CASSIRQGASYEQYF.

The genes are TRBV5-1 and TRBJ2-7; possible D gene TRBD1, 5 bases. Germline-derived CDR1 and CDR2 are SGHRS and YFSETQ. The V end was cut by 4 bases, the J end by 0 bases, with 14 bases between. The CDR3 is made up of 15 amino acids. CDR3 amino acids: CASSIAAGISYEQYF. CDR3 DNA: TGCGCCAGCAGCATCGCGGCAGGGATCTCCTACGAGCAGTACTTC.

CDR3 in amino acids: CASSEGGGGEQFF. The CDR3 region has the DNA TGTGCCAGCAGCGAAGGGGGGGGAGGTGAGCAGTTCTTC. The V and J genes are TRBV9 and TRBJ2-1; maybe TRBD2 (7 bases). This CDR3 contains 13 residues. Per the germline V gene, CDR1 is SGDLS and CDR2 is YYNGEE. Trimming cost V 3 bases and J 9 bases, with 13 bases left between them.

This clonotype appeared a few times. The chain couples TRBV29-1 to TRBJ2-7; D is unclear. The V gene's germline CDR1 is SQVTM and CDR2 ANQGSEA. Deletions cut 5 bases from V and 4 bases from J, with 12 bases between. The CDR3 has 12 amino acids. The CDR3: CSVQFRLYEQYF. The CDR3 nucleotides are TGCAGCGTTCAGTTCAGGCTTTACGAGCAGTACTTC.

CDR3 DNA: TGTGCCAGCGGCCGGTGGCCAGATACGCAGTATTTT. The encoded protein is CASGRWPDTQYF. This chain links TRBV28 with TRBJ2-3; D unclear. The germline V and J ends were trimmed by 8 bases and 4 bases, with 10 bases remaining between them. The CDR3 length is 12 residues. Germline CDR1 MDHEN, CDR2 SYDVKM.

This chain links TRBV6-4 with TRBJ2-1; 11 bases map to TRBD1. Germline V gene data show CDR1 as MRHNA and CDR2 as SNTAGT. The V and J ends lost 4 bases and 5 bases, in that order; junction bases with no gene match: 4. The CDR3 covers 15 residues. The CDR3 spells CASSGTGGLNNEQFF. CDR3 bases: TGTGCCAGCAGTGGGACAGGGGGCCTCAACAATGAGCAGTTCTTC.

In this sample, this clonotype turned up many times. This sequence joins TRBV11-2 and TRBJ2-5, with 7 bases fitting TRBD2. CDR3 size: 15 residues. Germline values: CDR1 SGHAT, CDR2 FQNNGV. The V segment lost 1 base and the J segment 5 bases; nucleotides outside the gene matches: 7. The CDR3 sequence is CASSLGGGSGETQYF. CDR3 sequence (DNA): TGTGCCAGCAGCTTAGGTGGCGGGAGCGGCGAGACCCAGTACTTC.

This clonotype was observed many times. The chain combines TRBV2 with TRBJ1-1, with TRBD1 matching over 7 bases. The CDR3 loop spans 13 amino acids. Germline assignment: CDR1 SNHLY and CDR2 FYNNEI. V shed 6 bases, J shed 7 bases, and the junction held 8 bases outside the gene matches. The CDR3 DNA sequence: TGTGCCAGCAGCCTCGACAGGGAGGTTGAAGCTTTCTTT. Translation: CASSLDREVEAFF.

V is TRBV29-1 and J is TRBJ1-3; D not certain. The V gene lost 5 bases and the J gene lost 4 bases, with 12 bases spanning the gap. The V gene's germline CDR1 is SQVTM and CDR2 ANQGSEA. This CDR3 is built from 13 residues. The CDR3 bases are TGCAGCGTTCACCTCCATGGGGGAAACACCATATATTTT. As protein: CSVHLHGGNTIYF.

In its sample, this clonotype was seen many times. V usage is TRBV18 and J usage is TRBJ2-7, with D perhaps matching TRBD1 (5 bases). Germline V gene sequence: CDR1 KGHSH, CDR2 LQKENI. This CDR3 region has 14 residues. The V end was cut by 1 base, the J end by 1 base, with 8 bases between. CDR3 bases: TGTGCCAGCTCACCACAGGGGCAGTCCTACGAGCAGTACTTC. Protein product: CASSPQGQSYEQYF.

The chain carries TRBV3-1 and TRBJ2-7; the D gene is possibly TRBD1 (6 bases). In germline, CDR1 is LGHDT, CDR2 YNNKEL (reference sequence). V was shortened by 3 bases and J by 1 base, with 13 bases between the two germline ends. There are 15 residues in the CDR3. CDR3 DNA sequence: TGTGCCAGCAGCCATTCGAGGGGGACGTCCTACGAGCAGTACTTC. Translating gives CASSHSRGTSYEQYF.

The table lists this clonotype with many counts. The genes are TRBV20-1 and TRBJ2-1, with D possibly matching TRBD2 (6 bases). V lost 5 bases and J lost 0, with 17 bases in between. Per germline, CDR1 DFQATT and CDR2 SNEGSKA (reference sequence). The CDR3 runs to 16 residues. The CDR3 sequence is CSAQAGGRSSYNEQFF. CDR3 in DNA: TGCAGTGCTCAAGCCGGGGGACGGAGCTCCTACAATGAGCAGTTCTTC.

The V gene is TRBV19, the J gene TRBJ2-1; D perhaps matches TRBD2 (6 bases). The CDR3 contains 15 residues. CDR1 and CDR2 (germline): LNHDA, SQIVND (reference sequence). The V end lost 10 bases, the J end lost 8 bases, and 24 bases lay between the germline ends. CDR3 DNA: TGTGCCACCAAGCGCGGGACTCTCGCAATTGATGAGCAGTTCTTC. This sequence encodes CATKRGTLAIDEQFF.

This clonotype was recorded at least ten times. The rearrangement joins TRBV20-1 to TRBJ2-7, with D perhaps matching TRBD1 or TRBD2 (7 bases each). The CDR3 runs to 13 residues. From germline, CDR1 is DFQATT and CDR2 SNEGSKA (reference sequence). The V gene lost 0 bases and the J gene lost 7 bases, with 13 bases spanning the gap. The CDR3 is CSAREGTAGEQYF. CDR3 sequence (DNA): TGCAGTGCTAGAGAGGGGACAGCGGGAGAGCAGTACTTC.

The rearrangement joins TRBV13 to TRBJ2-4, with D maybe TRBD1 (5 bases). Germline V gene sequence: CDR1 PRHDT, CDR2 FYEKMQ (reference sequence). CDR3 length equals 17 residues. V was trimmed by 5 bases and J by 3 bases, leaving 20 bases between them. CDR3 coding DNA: TGTGCCAGCAGCCTGAAAGGGGTCTTTGATGGCAAAAACATTCAGTACTTC. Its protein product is CASSLKGVFDGKNIQYF.

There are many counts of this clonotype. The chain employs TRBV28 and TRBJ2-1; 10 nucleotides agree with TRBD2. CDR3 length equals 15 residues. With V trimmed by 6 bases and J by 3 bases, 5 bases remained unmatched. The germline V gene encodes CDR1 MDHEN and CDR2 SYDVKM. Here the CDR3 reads CASSLTSGVYNEQFF. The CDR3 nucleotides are TGTGCCAGCAGCCTAACTAGCGGGGTCTACAATGAGCAGTTCTTC.

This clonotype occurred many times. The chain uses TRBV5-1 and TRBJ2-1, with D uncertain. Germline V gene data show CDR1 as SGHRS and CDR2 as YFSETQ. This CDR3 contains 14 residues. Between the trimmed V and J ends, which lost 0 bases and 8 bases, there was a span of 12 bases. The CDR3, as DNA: TGCGCCAGCAGCTTGGAGGGAACGACGTATGAGCAGTTCTTC. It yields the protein CASSLEGTTYEQFF.

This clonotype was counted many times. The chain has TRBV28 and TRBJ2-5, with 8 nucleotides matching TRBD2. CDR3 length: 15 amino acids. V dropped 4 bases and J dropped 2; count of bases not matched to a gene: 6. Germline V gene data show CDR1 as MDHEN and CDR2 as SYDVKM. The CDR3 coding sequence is TGTGCCAGCAGTTCCTTAGCGGGACTACAAGAGACCCAGTACTTC. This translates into CASSSLAGLQETQYF.